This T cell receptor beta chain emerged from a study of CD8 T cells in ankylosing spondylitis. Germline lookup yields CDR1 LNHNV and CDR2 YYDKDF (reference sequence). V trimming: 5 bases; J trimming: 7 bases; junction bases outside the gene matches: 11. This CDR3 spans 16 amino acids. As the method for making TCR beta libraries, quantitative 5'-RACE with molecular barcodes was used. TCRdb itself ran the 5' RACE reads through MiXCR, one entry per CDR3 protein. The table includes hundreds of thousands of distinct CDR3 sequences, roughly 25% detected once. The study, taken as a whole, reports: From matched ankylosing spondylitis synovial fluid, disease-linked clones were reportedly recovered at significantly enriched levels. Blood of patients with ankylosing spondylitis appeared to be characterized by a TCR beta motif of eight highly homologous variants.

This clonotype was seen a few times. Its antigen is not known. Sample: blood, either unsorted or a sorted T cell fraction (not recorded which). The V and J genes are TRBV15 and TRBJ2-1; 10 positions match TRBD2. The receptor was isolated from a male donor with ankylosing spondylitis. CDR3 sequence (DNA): TGTGCCACCAGCGGGGGGGCTAGCGGGAGAAGTAATGAGCAGTTCTTC. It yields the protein CATSGGASGRSNEQFF.